One and the same sample provided the 17 T cell receptor beta chains below, sequenced in a study of cytomegalovirus exposure and HLA in healthy donors. Profiling relied on immunoSEQ multiplex PCR, and the TCRdb table lists in-frame clones only, not all of them. The sample records over 150,000 clones, 86% being singletons. The sample was PBMCs. All receptors derive from a man between 18 and 35 years old in good health and CMV-seropositive.

V is TRBV29-1 and J is TRBJ1-1; 10 nucleotides match TRBD1. The CDR3 runs to 12 residues. Germline V gene sequence: CDR1 SQVTM, CDR2 ANQGSEA. Losses at the gene ends were 5 bases for V and 8 bases for J; bases not matched to a gene: 5. DNA for the CDR3: TGCAGCGTTAGACAGGGGGCCTACGAAGCTTTCTTT. This sequence encodes CSVRQGAYEAFF.

This chain connects TRBV19 to TRBJ2-5; possible D gene TRBD2, 5 bases. Looked up from germline, CDR1 is LNHDA and CDR2 is SQIVND (reference sequence). This CDR3 has 14 residues. V dropped 2 bases and J dropped 4 bases, with 11 bases sitting between them. The CDR3 here is CASSIPGSGETQYF. CDR3 DNA: TGTGCCAGTAGTATACCGGGGAGTGGAGAGACCCAGTACTTC.

The chain has TRBV7-9 and TRBJ1-1; D is undetermined. This CDR3 region has 12 residues. Germline assignment: CDR1 SEHNR and CDR2 FQNEAQ (reference sequence). V lost 2 bases, J lost 6 bases, and 7 bases lay in between. The CDR3, as DNA: TGTGCCAGCAGCTTATCGGGGTCTGAAGCTTTCTTT. As protein: CASSLSGSEAFF.

The chain employs TRBV30 and TRBJ1-4; D is ambiguous. This CDR3 is built from 15 residues. Looked up from germline, CDR1 is GTSNPN and CDR2 is SVGIG (reference sequence). V lost 2 bases, J lost 3 bases, and 13 bases lay in between. The CDR3 reads CAWSPGDKSNEKLFF. Here the CDR3 DNA reads TGTGCCTGGAGTCCCGGCGACAAGTCTAATGAAAAACTGTTTTTT.

The chain links TRBV6-5 to TRBJ2-2; the D gene is possibly TRBD1 (6 bases). The V and J ends lost 6 bases and 4 bases respectively, with 15 bases between them. The CDR3 sequence is 15 residues long. Germline V gene data show CDR1 as MNHEY and CDR2 as SVGAGI. The CDR3, as DNA: TGTGCCAGCAGGGGAATAACAGGGCCCACCGGGGAGCTGTTTTTT. This codes for CASRGITGPTGELFF.

The chain has TRBV7-2 and TRBJ2-1, with 7 bases matching TRBD2. The V segment lost 5 bases and the J segment 8 bases; nucleotides outside the gene matches: 18. CDR1 and CDR2 from the germline V gene are SGHTA and FQGNSA. The CDR3 has 17 residues. DNA for the CDR3: TGTGCCAGCAGCCCGGAGCCAATCGGACTAGGGTCCCATGAGCAGTTCTTC. It translates to CASSPEPIGLGSHEQFF.

The V gene is TRBV29-1, the J gene TRBJ2-6; D possibly corresponds to TRBD1 (6 bases). Trimming pared 6 bases from V and 0 bases from J, leaving 18 bases between. This CDR3 spans 17 amino acids. In germline, CDR1 is SQVTM, CDR2 ANQGSEA. CDR3 nucleotides: TGCAGCGTGCGACTCAGGGGACGAAACTCTGGGGCCAACGTCCTGACTTTC. It codes for CSVRLRGRNSGANVLTF. The whole variable domain, remainder taken from reference TRBV29-1 and TRBJ2-6, is SAVISQKPSRDICQRGTSLTIQCQVDSQVTMMFWYRQQPGQSLTLIATANQGSEATYESGFVIDKFPISRPNLTFSTLTVSNMSPEDSSIYLCSVRLRGRNSGANVLTFGAGSRLTVL.

This sequence joins TRBV25-1 and TRBJ1-3, with a weak D call TRBD1 (5 bases). V lost 10 bases, J lost 2 bases, and 9 bases lay in between. The CDR3 sequence is 12 residues long. Germline V lookup: CDR1 MGHDK, CDR2 SYGVNS. This CDR3 is CATQGAGNTIYF. Here the CDR3 DNA reads TGTGCCACCCAGGGCGCTGGAAACACCATATATTTT.

This chain links TRBV29-1 with TRBJ2-3, with 8 bases lining up with TRBD2. The CDR3 runs 18 residues. From germline, CDR1 is SQVTM and CDR2 ANQGSEA. V lost 8 bases and J lost 5; bases outside the gene matches: 24. In nucleotides, the CDR3 is TGCAGCATTTGGTCAGCCGGGACTAGTGGCTTCGCATTAGATACGCAGTATTTT. Translation gives CSIWSAGTSGFALDTQYF.

J is TRBJ2-1 and V is TRBV6-5, with D perhaps TRBD1 (6 bases). CDR3 length: 15 amino acids. Per germline, CDR1 MNHEY and CDR2 SVGAGI. V was clipped by 5 bases and J by 0 bases, with 11 bases between them. In DNA, the CDR3 is TGTGCCAGCAGTCCGGACAGAAGCTCCTACAATGAGCAGTTCTTC. The encoded protein is CASSPDRSSYNEQFF.

The rearrangement joins TRBV11-2 to TRBJ2-5, with a possible D match to TRBD2 (7 bases). The CDR3 has 14 amino acids. The germline V gene has CDR1 SGHAT and CDR2 FQNNGV. V was shortened by 5 bases and J by 1 base, with 11 bases between the two germline ends. CDR3 sequence: CASSLRGAQETQYF. In nucleotides, the CDR3 is TGTGCCAGCAGCCTTCGGGGGGCCCAAGAGACCCAGTACTTC. Variable domain in full (rest from reference TRBV11-2 and TRBJ2-5): EAGVAQSPRYKIIEKRQSVAFWCNPISGHATLYWYQQILGQGPKLLIQFQNNGVVDDSQLPKDRFSAERLKGVDSTLKIQPAKLEDSAVYLCASSLRGAQETQYFGPGTRLLVL.

This chain links TRBV6-1 with TRBJ1-6; TRBD1 matches 12 bases. This CDR3 is 15 amino acids long. CDR1 is MNHNS, CDR2 SASEGT, per germline. Trimming removed 6 bases from V and 8 bases from J; junction bases left unmatched: 5. CDR3 sequence: CASREGTGGDSPLHF. The CDR3 DNA reads TGTGCCAGCAGGGAGGGGACAGGGGGCGATTCACCCCTCCACTTT.

This clone has a single count. The chain carries TRBV19 and TRBJ1-1, with 8 nucleotides matching TRBD1. The V gene's germline CDR1 is LNHDA and CDR2 SQIVND (reference sequence). The CDR3 consists of 11 residues. V lost 3 bases and J lost 11; bases outside the gene matches: 2. The DNA for the CDR3 is TGTGCCAGTAGTATGGGGGACAGGGCTTTCTTT. Translated: CASSMGDRAFF.

The DNA of the CDR3 is TGCGCCAGCAGCAAGGCGGACCGGAGGGCAGATACGCAGTATTTT. It encodes CASSKADRRADTQYF. V is TRBV4-3 and J is TRBJ2-3; TRBD2 might be the D (6 bases). There are 15 residues in the CDR3. CDR1 and CDR2 (germline): LGHNA, YSLEER. The V end was cut by 5 bases, the J end by 4 bases, with 16 bases between.

This rearrangement joins TRBV6-5 to TRBJ1-3; D call uncertain. Germline V CDR1 and CDR2: MNHEY, SVGAGI. CDR3 length: 15 amino acids. Trimming stripped 4 bases from V and 0 bases from J, with 10 bases between. CDR3 protein: CASSLSGFSGNTIYF. The CDR3 nucleotides read TGTGCCAGCAGTTTGTCAGGATTCTCTGGAAACACCATATATTTT.

The gene calls are TRBV11-2 and TRBJ2-7, with D perhaps matching TRBD2 (6 bases). Looked up from germline, CDR1 is SGHAT and CDR2 is FQNNGV. The V and J ends lost 6 bases and 6 bases respectively, with 15 bases between them. The CDR3 has 13 residues. CDR3 nucleotide sequence: TGTGCCAGCAGGCCTTTGGGGGGAGCCGAGCAGTACTTC. It encodes CASRPLGGAEQYF.

Ten or more counts support this clone. The chain combines TRBV6-4 with TRBJ2-3; D gene uncertain. Trimming removed 5 bases at V and 0 bases at J, with 12 bases between. This CDR3 contains 15 residues. Looked up from germline, CDR1 is MRHNA and CDR2 is SNTAGT. This chain's CDR3 is CASSPTVDSTDTQYF. Here the CDR3 DNA reads TGTGCCAGCAGTCCCACAGTCGACAGCACAGATACGCAGTATTTT.